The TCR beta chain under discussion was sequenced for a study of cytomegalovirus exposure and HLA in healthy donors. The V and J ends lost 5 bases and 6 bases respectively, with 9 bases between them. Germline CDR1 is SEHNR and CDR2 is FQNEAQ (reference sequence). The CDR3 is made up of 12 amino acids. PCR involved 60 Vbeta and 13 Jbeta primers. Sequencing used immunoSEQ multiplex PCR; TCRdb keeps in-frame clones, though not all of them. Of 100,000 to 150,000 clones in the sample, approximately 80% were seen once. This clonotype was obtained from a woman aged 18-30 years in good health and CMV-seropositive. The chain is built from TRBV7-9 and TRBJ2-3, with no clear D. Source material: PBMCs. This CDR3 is CASSRLSDTQYF. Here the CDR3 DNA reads TGTGCCAGCAGCCGACTGAGCGATACGCAGTATTTT.